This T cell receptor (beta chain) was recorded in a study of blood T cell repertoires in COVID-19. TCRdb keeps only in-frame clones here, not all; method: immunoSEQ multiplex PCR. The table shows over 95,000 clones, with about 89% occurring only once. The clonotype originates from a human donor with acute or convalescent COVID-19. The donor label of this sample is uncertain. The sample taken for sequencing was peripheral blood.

In DNA, the CDR3 is TGCGCCAGCAGCCAGGGGACAGGAAACAATCAGCCCCAGCATTTT. The encoded protein is CASSQGTGNNQPQHF. This sequence joins TRBV4-3 and TRBJ1-5; 8 bases align to TRBD1. J was trimmed by 3 bases and V by 3 bases; bases with no gene match: 4. Germline V gives CDR1 LGHNA, CDR2 YSLEER. CDR3 length: 15 amino acids.